One and the same sample provided the 29 T cell receptor beta chains below, sequenced in a study of shared clonotypes between healthy human individuals. Here immunoSEQ multiplex PCR was the method, and the copy in TCRdb shows in-frame clones only, minus some. The repertoire includes approximately 1.9 million clones, approximately 92% of them detected once, and about 1.7% sits in the top ten. In the naive CD8 group, cells lacked CD45RO and were positively selected for CCR7, so terminally differentiated effector memory CD45RA+ cells were left out. The sequenced sample was naive CD8+ T cells from PBMCs. These receptors originate from a man aged 18 to 29 in good health. Some clones in this sample may be carry-over from other donors' samples.

J is TRBJ2-7 and V is TRBV11-2, with D possibly TRBD2 on 6 matching bases. CDR3 length equals 14 residues. CDR1 is SGHAT and CDR2 is FQNNGV in the germline V gene. V gave up 2 bases and J gave up 3 bases, with 11 bases separating them. This CDR3 is CASSLTGGGYEQYF. DNA of the CDR3: TGTGCCAGCAGCTTAACCGGGGGAGGCTACGAGCAGTACTTC.

V usage is TRBV7-2 and J usage is TRBJ1-1, with a weak D call TRBD1 (6 bases). Per the germline V gene, CDR1 is SGHTA and CDR2 is FQGNSA. The CDR3 spans 15 residues. V was cut by 6 bases and J by 0 bases, with 14 bases left in between. The CDR3 region is CASSPTGFMNTEAFF. The DNA for the CDR3 is TGTGCCAGCAGTCCTACAGGGTTCATGAACACTGAAGCTTTCTTT.

A word on this clone: The sample carries other DNA sequences with the same CDR3. This chain joins TRBV27 and TRBJ2-7; D unclear. CDR1 is MNHEY and CDR2 is SMNVEV in the germline V gene (reference sequence). The CDR3 runs 13 residues. Between the trimmed V and J ends, which lost 2 bases and 4 bases, there was a span of 9 bases. CDR3 nucleotide sequence: TGTGCCAGCAGTTTACTAGTAGGGTACGAGCAGTACTTC. As protein: CASSLLVGYEQYF.

In this sample, this clone turned up once. This chain connects TRBV15 to TRBJ1-1; TRBD1 is a possible D gene (5 bases). CDR1 is LNHNV, CDR2 YYDKDF, per germline (reference sequence). This CDR3 region has 17 residues. The V gene lost 0 bases and the J gene lost 3 bases, with 17 bases spanning the gap. The CDR3 nucleotides are TGTGCCACCAGCAGAGATCTTCGGAGCGTGGGGGACACTGAAGCTTTCTTT. This translates into CATSRDLRSVGDTEAFF. The whole variable domain, filled in from reference TRBV15 and TRBJ1-1, reads DAMVIQNPRYQVTQFGKPVTLSCSQTLNHNVMYWYQQKSSQAPKLLFHYYDKDFNNEADTPDNFQSRRPNTSFCFLDIRSPGLGDTAMYLCATSRDLRSVGDTEAFFGQGTRLTVV.

The V call is TRBV6-5, the J call TRBJ2-5; D is unclear. Germline V CDR1 and CDR2: MNHEY, SVGAGI. The CDR3 is 11 residues long. The V end lost 6 bases, the J end lost 8 bases, and 10 bases lay between the germline ends. The CDR3 coding sequence is TGTGCCAGCAGCGGACGCTCTACCCAGTACTTC. This gives the protein CASSGRSTQYF.

V is TRBV5-8 and J is TRBJ1-2; no definite D call. V lost 3 bases to trimming and J lost 4 bases, with 10 bases between them. The CDR3 has 13 amino acids. Germline CDR1 reads SGHTS; CDR2 reads YDEGEE. The CDR3 bases are TGTGCCAGCAGCTACGGACGGTTCTATGGCTACACCTTC. It is translated as CASSYGRFYGYTF.

The chain employs TRBV9 and TRBJ2-7; 8 nucleotides agree with TRBD1. Per germline, CDR1 SGDLS and CDR2 YYNGEE. The CDR3 loop spans 13 amino acids. V dropped 3 bases and J dropped 3; count of bases not matched to a gene: 2. The DNA of the CDR3 is TGTGCCAGCAGCGCGGACAGGGACTACGAGCAGTACTTC. Its translation is CASSADRDYEQYF.

The chain has TRBV4-3 and TRBJ2-1, with a possible D match to TRBD1 (5 bases). The CDR3 runs 14 residues. V lost 0 bases and J lost 7, with 10 bases in between. Per germline, CDR1 LGHNA and CDR2 YSLEER. The CDR3 loop reads CASSQDGRVNEQFF. The CDR3 region has the DNA TGCGCCAGCAGCCAAGACGGCAGGGTAAATGAGCAGTTCTTC.

The chain combines TRBV28 with TRBJ2-5; TRBD2 matches at 7 bases. Germline CDR1 and CDR2: MDHEN and SYDVKM. CDR3 length: 14 residues. V lost 5 bases, J lost 3 bases, and 6 bases stayed unmatched. The CDR3 is CASSGFAGEETQYF. The CDR3 nucleotides are TGTGCCAGCAGTGGTTTCGCGGGAGAAGAGACCCAGTACTTC.

The chain is built from TRBV7-8 and TRBJ1-1; perhaps TRBD1 as D (6 bases). CDR1 SGHVS and CDR2 FQNEAQ come from the germline V gene. Trimming stripped 7 bases from V and 1 base from J, with 13 bases between. The CDR3 is 14 amino acids. The CDR3 region is CASTLWGRNTEAFF. Written as DNA, the CDR3 is TGTGCCAGCACCTTGTGGGGGCGGAACACTGAAGCTTTCTTT.

This chain joins TRBV4-1 and TRBJ1-2, with 9 bases lining up with TRBD1. Germline CDR1 and CDR2: MGHRA and YSYEKL. The CDR3 totals 17 residues. J lost 6 bases, V lost 1 base, and 12 bases had no gene match. CDR3 in amino acids: CASSQVRIGTGFNGYTF. In DNA, the CDR3 is TGCGCCAGCAGCCAAGTTCGTATCGGGACAGGGTTTAATGGCTACACCTTC.

The CDR3 sequence is CASSQDWPEAFF. The CDR3 nucleotides read TGTGCCAGCAGCCAGGATTGGCCTGAAGCTTTCTTT. The chain combines TRBV16 with TRBJ1-1; D is unclear. With 3 bases removed from V and 6 bases from J, the gap between germline ends came to 8 bases. CDR3 length: 12 residues. Germline V CDR1 and CDR2: KGHSY, FQNENV.

This clone was recorded a few times. The chain is built from TRBV7-9 and TRBJ1-2; D is perhaps TRBD1 (5 bases). The CDR3 is made up of 13 amino acids. Germline lookup yields CDR1 SEHNR and CDR2 FQNEAQ (reference sequence). The V and J ends lost 6 bases and 4 bases respectively, with 12 bases between them. The CDR3 spells CASSPDTVYGYTF. Written as DNA, the CDR3 is TGTGCCAGCAGTCCGGACACCGTCTATGGCTACACCTTC.

The rearrangement links TRBV19 to TRBJ1-2; TRBD1 agrees at 8 bases. Germline V gene data show CDR1 as LNHDA and CDR2 as SQIVND (reference sequence). The CDR3 spans 18 residues. The ends lost 5 bases at V and 3 bases at J; junction bases unmatched: 17. The chain's CDR3 is CASSRVEGPGQEYYGYTF. Here the CDR3 DNA reads TGTGCCAGTAGTCGCGTTGAGGGTCCGGGACAGGAATACTATGGCTACACCTTC.

The V and J genes are TRBV2 and TRBJ2-7, with D possibly TRBD2 on 5 matching bases. Trimming cost V 10 bases and J 5 bases, with 15 bases left between them. The CDR3 extends over 12 amino acids. Germline V gene sequence: CDR1 SNHLY, CDR2 FYNNEI. CDR3 loop: CATEKRGDEQYF. CDR3 bases: TGTGCCACCGAAAAACGGGGTGACGAGCAGTACTTC. The full variable domain, with the rest looked up from reference TRBV2 and TRBJ2-7, is EPEVTQTPSHQVTQMGQEVILRCVPISNHLYFYWYRQILGQKVEFLVSFYNNEISEKSEIFDDQFSVERPDGSNFTLKIRSTKLEDSAMYFCATEKRGDEQYFGPGTRLTVT.

The rearrangement joins TRBV6-6 to TRBJ2-1, with D maybe TRBD2 (7 bases). Germline V gene data show CDR1 as MNHNY and CDR2 as SVGAGI (reference sequence). The V and J ends lost 2 bases and 7 bases respectively, with 12 bases between them. The CDR3 totals 14 residues. The CDR3 sequence is CASSYNGGRNEQFF. The CDR3, as DNA: TGTGCCAGCAGTTACAACGGGGGGCGGAATGAGCAGTTCTTC.

This clone was seen only once. The rearrangement links TRBV5-5 to TRBJ1-2; tentatively, D is TRBD1 (5 bases). V lost 2 bases, J lost 4 bases, and 15 bases lay in between. Germline V gene data show CDR1 as SGHKS and CDR2 as YYEKEE (reference sequence). This CDR3 region has 15 residues. CDR3 DNA: TGTGCCAGCAGCTTTTTCGGGGGAGCAAGCTATGGCTACACCTTC. It translates to CASSFFGGASYGYTF.

J is TRBJ1-1 and V is TRBV13, with TRBD1 identical over 7 bases. Looked up from germline, CDR1 is PRHDT and CDR2 is FYEKMQ (reference sequence). The CDR3 totals 15 residues. The trim removed 5 bases at V and 2 bases at J, leaving 8 bases unmatched. The CDR3: CASSAAGGGNTEAFF. The CDR3 coding sequence is TGTGCCAGCAGCGCCGCAGGGGGGGGAAACACTGAAGCTTTCTTT.

Concerning this clone: The sample holds other DNA sequences that translate to the same CDR3. The chain links TRBV20-1 to TRBJ2-7; D not resolved. There are 10 residues in the CDR3. Germline-derived CDR1 and CDR2 are DFQATT and SNEGSKA (reference sequence). V was cut by 6 bases and J by 3 bases, with 6 bases left in between. The chain's CDR3 is CSAPLYEQYF. CDR3 nucleotides: TGCAGTGCGCCCCTCTACGAGCAGTACTTC.

The V gene is TRBV10-1, the J gene TRBJ2-4; TRBD1 might be the D (5 bases). Trimming pared 2 bases from V and 1 base from J, leaving 15 bases between. The CDR3 is made up of 17 amino acids. CDR1 and CDR2 (germline): WNHNN, SYGVQD (reference sequence). The chain's CDR3 is CASSEVPTVAAKNIQYF. The CDR3 DNA is TGCGCCAGCAGTGAGGTTCCGACAGTGGCGGCCAAAAACATTCAGTACTTC.

The J gene is TRBJ2-1, the V gene TRBV7-2, with no clear D. This CDR3 spans 15 amino acids. Between the trimmed V and J ends, which lost 5 bases and 0 bases, there was a span of 11 bases. Germline V gene sequence: CDR1 SGHTA, CDR2 FQGNSA. CDR3 protein: CASSPLFSSYNEQFF. In DNA, the CDR3 is TGTGCCAGCAGCCCCCTCTTCAGCTCCTACAATGAGCAGTTCTTC.

This clone was detected a few times. Different DNA sequences within this sample yield the same CDR3. The V gene is TRBV27, the J gene TRBJ2-7; D uncertain. Between the trimmed V and J ends, which lost 1 base and 2 bases, there was a span of 6 bases. Per germline, CDR1 MNHEY and CDR2 SMNVEV (reference sequence). CDR3 length: 13 amino acids. The chain's CDR3 is CASSLYPTYEQYF. Here the CDR3 DNA reads TGTGCCAGCAGTTTATATCCTACCTACGAGCAGTACTTC.

V usage is TRBV28 and J usage is TRBJ2-2; D not resolved. The CDR3 runs 16 residues. V lost 7 bases and J lost 0, with 15 bases in between. The germline V gene has CDR1 MDHEN and CDR2 SYDVKM. The CDR3 DNA reads TGTGCCAGCACCGTTAGTGGCCGTACGAACACCGGGGAGCTGTTTTTT. Amino acid sequence: CASTVSGRTNTGELFF.

The chain has TRBV7-9 and TRBJ2-2; the match to TRBD1 covers 7 bases. The CDR3 loop spans 12 amino acids. CDR1 SEHNR and CDR2 FQNEAQ come from the germline V gene (reference sequence). CDR3 coding DNA: TGTGGTCCGGGACAGTCCACCGGGGAGCTGTTTTTT. Translating gives CGPGQSTGELFF. The whole variable domain, filled in from reference TRBV7-9 and TRBJ2-2, reads DTGVSQNPRHKITKRGQNVTFRCDPISEHNRLYWYRQTLGQGPEFLTYFQNEAQLEKSRLLSDRFSAERPKGSFSTLEIQRTEQGDSAMYLCGPGQSTGELFFGEGSRLTVL.

The chain couples TRBV7-2 to TRBJ2-7, with a weak D call TRBD2 (7 bases). The V gene's germline CDR1 is SGHTA and CDR2 FQGNSA. V lost 0 bases and J lost 6, with 12 bases in between. This CDR3 has 14 amino acids. The CDR3 here is CASSLAGGAGEQYF. The CDR3 DNA is TGTGCCAGCAGCTTAGCAGGGGGGGCTGGCGAGCAGTACTTC.

The chain combines TRBV7-9 with TRBJ2-1; TRBD1 matches at 10 bases. From germline, CDR1 is SEHNR and CDR2 FQNEAQ (reference sequence). The CDR3 consists of 16 residues. The V segment lost 5 bases and the J segment 2 bases; nucleotides outside the gene matches: 6. The DNA for the CDR3 is TGTGCCAGCAGCGTCCGGGACAGGGGCGCCTACAATGAGCAGTTCTTC. This codes for CASSVRDRGAYNEQFF.

The chain employs TRBV7-9 and TRBJ2-1; tentatively, D is TRBD1 or TRBD2 (5 bases each). Germline V gene sequence: CDR1 SEHNR, CDR2 FQNEAQ (reference sequence). This CDR3 is 12 amino acids long. Trimming took 6 bases from V and 5 from J, leaving 8 bases between them. Written as DNA, the CDR3 is TGTGCCAGCAGAATGGGGGACAATGAGCAGTTCTTC. It codes for CASRMGDNEQFF.

This clone appeared a single time. The chain has TRBV7-9 and TRBJ2-4; TRBD1 is a possible D gene (5 bases). The CDR3 runs 14 residues. V lost 5 bases and J 6 bases, leaving 14 bases between the germline ends. CDR1 and CDR2 (germline): SEHNR, FQNEAQ (reference sequence). The CDR3 DNA is TGTGCCAGCAGCCCCAGGGATTTGGGAAACATTCAGTACTTC. Residues: CASSPRDLGNIQYF.

The genes are TRBV11-2 and TRBJ2-1; D gene ambiguous. Germline V gene data show CDR1 as SGHAT and CDR2 as FQNNGV. V lost 2 bases to trimming and J lost 9 bases, with 14 bases between them. This CDR3 region has 14 residues. As DNA, the CDR3 is TGTGCCAGCAGCTTAATGCGCCGTGGGATTGAGCAGTTCTTC. This codes for CASSLMRRGIEQFF. Full variable domain (remainder filled in from reference TRBV11-2 and TRBJ2-1): EAGVAQSPRYKIIEKRQSVAFWCNPISGHATLYWYQQILGQGPKLLIQFQNNGVVDDSQLPKDRFSAERLKGVDSTLKIQPAKLEDSAVYLCASSLMRRGIEQFFGPGTRLTVL.